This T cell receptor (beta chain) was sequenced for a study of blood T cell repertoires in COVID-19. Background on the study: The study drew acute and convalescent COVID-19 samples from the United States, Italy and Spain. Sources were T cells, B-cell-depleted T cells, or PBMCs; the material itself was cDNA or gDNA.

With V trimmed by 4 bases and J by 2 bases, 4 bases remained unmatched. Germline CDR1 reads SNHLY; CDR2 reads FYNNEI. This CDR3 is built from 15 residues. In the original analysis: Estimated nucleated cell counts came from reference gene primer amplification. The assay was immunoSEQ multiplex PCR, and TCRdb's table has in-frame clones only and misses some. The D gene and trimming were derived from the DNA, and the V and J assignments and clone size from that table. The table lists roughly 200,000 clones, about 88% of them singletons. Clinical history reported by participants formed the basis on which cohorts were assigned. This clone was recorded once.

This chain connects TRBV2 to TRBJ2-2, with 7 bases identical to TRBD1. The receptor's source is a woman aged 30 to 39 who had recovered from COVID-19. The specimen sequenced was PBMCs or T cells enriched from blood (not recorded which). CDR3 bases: TGTGCCAGCAGTGTTGGACAGGTTAACACCGGGGAGCTGTTTTTT. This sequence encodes CASSVGQVNTGELFF.